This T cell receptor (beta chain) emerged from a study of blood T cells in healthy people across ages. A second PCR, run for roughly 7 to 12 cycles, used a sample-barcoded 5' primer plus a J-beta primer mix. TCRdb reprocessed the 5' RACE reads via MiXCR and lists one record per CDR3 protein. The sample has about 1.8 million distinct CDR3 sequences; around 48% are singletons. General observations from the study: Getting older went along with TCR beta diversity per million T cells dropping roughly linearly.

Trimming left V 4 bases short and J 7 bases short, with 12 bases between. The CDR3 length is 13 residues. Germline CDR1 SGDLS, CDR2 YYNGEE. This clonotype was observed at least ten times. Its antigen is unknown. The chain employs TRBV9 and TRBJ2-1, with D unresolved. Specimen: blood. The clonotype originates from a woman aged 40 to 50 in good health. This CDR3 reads CASSPHGVNEQFF. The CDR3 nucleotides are TGTGCCAGCAGCCCCCATGGAGTTAATGAGCAGTTCTTC. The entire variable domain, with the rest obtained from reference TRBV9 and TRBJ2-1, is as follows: DSGVTQTPKHLITATGQRVTLRCSPRSGDLSVYWYQQSLDQGLQFLIQYYNGEERAKGNILERFSAQQFPDLHSELNLSSLELGDSALYFCASSPHGVNEQFFGPGTRLTVL.